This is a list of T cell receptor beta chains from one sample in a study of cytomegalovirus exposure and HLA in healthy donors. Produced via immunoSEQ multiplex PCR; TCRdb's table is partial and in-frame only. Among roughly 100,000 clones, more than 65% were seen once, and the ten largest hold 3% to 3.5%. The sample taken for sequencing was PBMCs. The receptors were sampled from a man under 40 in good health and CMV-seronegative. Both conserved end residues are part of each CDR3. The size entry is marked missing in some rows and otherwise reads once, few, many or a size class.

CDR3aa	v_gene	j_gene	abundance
CASSLSPGGAGLGELFF	TRBV7-2	TRBJ2-2	-
CASSVGGSSAEQYF	TRBV9	TRBJ2-7	-
CASREEGGRDSYNEQFF	TRBV25-1	TRBJ2-1	-
CASSSGLAGGDTQYF	TRBV5-6	TRBJ2-3	-
CASSLGREGYEQYF	TRBV7-2	TRBJ2-7	-
CSVLGPLLYGYTF	TRBV29-1	TRBJ1-2	-
CASSSGTRNEQFF	TRBV7-3	TRBJ2-1	once
CASTRDTTVQPQHF	TRBV6-1	TRBJ1-5	-
CALDRQVSAYEQYF	TRBV30	TRBJ2-7	-
CASSLDMRTEAFF	TRBV7-8	TRBJ1-1	-
CASSLGGTVSYEQYF	TRBV7-8	TRBJ2-7	-
CASSRGQGFGEKLFF	TRBV2	TRBJ1-4	-
CASSPRGYNEQFF	TRBV7-6	TRBJ2-1	-
CASSWDLSNTGELFF	TRBV6-5	TRBJ2-2	-
CASSSGQPDMNTEAFF	TRBV5-1	TRBJ1-1	few
CASSLGGTGGQETQYF	TRBV5-1	TRBJ2-5	-
CASIPGQAGREQYF	TRBV28	TRBJ2-7	-
CASSLAEAWDTQYF	TRBV11-1	TRBJ2-3	once
CSVNKGGRASGVLNEQFF	TRBV29-1	TRBJ2-1	-
CASSVDIWGDTNYGYTF	TRBV9	TRBJ1-2	-
CASSFSTGANVLTF	TRBV5-5	TRBJ2-6	-
CASSPDREGEQYF	TRBV11-2	TRBJ2-7	-
CASSYGDIGNTIYF	TRBV7-2	TRBJ1-3	once
CASSLAGRSYEQYF	TRBV7-9	TRBJ2-7	few
CASSNTGIVSFF	TRBV19	TRBJ1-1	-
CASSWGLADSSYNEQFF	TRBV7-7	TRBJ2-1	once
CASSSGTSGSSLDTQYF	TRBV7-2	TRBJ2-3	-
CASTRTGATDGYTF	TRBV2	TRBJ1-2	-
CATSRDLVGAENEQFF	TRBV15	TRBJ2-1	-
CAWSVSGVNTEAFF	TRBV30	TRBJ1-1	few
CASSLGGISAFF	TRBV7-9	TRBJ1-1	-
CASSWTSGGGYNEQFF	TRBV11-1	TRBJ2-1	few
CASSVDLGSNNEQFF	TRBV9	TRBJ2-1	-
CASSIPTSGKSSISTDTQYF	TRBV7-6	TRBJ2-3	-
CASSPVGAGYGYTF	TRBV7-8	TRBJ1-2	-
CASSQDPSGRGTDTQYF	TRBV4-2	TRBJ2-3	-
CASSLALGKNEQFF	TRBV5-1	TRBJ2-1	-
CASSLSSGSSYNEQFF	TRBV6-4	TRBJ2-1	-
CASSPTGFYNEQFF	TRBV18	TRBJ2-1	few
CASSYRPDSTNTEAFF	TRBV6-6	TRBJ1-1	few
CASSLGAHYGNTIYF	TRBV5-8	TRBJ1-3	-
CASSPGQGNSNEKLFF	TRBV4-2	TRBJ1-4	once